This TCR beta chain was identified in a study of T cell changes during pregnancy in multiple sclerosis. Repertoires were generated with immunoSEQ multiplex PCR, while TCRdb's copy carries only in-frame clones and drops some. The sample consists of 60,000 or so clones, 91% of them appearing once. This clone appeared a single time. CDR1 and CDR2 from the germline V gene are LNHDA and SQIVND (reference sequence). V trimming: 4 bases; J trimming: 1 base; junction bases outside the gene matches: 2. The CDR3 is 16 amino acids. The chain has TRBV19 and TRBJ2-5; 14 nucleotides match TRBD2. Sequenced here: peripheral blood, sampled before pregnancy. This TCR derives from a female donor with multiple sclerosis, enrolled in a pregnancy study. DNA for the CDR3: TGTGCCAGTAGTACCGGACTAGCGGGGGGCCAAGAGACCCAGTACTTC. Amino acid sequence: CASSTGLAGGQETQYF.